The clone carrying this TCR beta chain was picked up many times. What it recognizes is unknown. The sample belongs to a study of T cell repertoires in cytomegalovirus infection. Whole-study context: Public TCR beta signatures were indicative of both CMV infection and a matching HLA type. Study-wide results and caveats: Ex vivo responses were dominated by HLA-C-restricted CMV-specific TCR beta clonotypes. Accumulated public TCR beta family frequency recognized individuals carrying CMV together with the relevant HLA.

TCRdb itself ran the reads through MiXCR, one entry per CDR3 protein. The sample shows roughly 500,000 distinct CDR3 sequences, 11% of them seen only once. The germline V gene has CDR1 MDHEN and CDR2 SYDVKM. The V and J ends lost 4 bases and 6 bases respectively, with 6 bases between them. The CDR3 has 12 residues. The chain recombines TRBV28 with TRBJ2-2; unclear D gene. The specimen was PBMCs. This clonotype was sampled from a human donor in good health (CMV status not recorded). Some clones in this sample may be carry-over from other donors' samples. CDR3 coding DNA: TGTGCCAGCAGTTGGTGGGCCGGGGAGCTGTTTTTT. Protein sequence: CASSWWAGELFF.